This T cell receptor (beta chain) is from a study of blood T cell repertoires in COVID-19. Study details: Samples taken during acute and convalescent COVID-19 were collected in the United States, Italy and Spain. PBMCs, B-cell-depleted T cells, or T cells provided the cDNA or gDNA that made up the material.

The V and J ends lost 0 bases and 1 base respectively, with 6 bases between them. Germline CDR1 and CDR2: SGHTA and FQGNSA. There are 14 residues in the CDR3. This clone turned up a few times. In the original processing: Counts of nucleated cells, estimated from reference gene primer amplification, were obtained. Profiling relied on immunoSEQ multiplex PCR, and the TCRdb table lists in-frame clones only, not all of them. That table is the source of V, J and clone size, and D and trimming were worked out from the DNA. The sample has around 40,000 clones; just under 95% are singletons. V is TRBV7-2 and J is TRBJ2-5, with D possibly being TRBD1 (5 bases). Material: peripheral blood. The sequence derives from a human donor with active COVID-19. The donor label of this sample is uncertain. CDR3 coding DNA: TGTGCCAGCAGCTTAGCAGGGGCCCAAGAGACCCAGTACTTC. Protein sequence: CASSLAGAQETQYF.